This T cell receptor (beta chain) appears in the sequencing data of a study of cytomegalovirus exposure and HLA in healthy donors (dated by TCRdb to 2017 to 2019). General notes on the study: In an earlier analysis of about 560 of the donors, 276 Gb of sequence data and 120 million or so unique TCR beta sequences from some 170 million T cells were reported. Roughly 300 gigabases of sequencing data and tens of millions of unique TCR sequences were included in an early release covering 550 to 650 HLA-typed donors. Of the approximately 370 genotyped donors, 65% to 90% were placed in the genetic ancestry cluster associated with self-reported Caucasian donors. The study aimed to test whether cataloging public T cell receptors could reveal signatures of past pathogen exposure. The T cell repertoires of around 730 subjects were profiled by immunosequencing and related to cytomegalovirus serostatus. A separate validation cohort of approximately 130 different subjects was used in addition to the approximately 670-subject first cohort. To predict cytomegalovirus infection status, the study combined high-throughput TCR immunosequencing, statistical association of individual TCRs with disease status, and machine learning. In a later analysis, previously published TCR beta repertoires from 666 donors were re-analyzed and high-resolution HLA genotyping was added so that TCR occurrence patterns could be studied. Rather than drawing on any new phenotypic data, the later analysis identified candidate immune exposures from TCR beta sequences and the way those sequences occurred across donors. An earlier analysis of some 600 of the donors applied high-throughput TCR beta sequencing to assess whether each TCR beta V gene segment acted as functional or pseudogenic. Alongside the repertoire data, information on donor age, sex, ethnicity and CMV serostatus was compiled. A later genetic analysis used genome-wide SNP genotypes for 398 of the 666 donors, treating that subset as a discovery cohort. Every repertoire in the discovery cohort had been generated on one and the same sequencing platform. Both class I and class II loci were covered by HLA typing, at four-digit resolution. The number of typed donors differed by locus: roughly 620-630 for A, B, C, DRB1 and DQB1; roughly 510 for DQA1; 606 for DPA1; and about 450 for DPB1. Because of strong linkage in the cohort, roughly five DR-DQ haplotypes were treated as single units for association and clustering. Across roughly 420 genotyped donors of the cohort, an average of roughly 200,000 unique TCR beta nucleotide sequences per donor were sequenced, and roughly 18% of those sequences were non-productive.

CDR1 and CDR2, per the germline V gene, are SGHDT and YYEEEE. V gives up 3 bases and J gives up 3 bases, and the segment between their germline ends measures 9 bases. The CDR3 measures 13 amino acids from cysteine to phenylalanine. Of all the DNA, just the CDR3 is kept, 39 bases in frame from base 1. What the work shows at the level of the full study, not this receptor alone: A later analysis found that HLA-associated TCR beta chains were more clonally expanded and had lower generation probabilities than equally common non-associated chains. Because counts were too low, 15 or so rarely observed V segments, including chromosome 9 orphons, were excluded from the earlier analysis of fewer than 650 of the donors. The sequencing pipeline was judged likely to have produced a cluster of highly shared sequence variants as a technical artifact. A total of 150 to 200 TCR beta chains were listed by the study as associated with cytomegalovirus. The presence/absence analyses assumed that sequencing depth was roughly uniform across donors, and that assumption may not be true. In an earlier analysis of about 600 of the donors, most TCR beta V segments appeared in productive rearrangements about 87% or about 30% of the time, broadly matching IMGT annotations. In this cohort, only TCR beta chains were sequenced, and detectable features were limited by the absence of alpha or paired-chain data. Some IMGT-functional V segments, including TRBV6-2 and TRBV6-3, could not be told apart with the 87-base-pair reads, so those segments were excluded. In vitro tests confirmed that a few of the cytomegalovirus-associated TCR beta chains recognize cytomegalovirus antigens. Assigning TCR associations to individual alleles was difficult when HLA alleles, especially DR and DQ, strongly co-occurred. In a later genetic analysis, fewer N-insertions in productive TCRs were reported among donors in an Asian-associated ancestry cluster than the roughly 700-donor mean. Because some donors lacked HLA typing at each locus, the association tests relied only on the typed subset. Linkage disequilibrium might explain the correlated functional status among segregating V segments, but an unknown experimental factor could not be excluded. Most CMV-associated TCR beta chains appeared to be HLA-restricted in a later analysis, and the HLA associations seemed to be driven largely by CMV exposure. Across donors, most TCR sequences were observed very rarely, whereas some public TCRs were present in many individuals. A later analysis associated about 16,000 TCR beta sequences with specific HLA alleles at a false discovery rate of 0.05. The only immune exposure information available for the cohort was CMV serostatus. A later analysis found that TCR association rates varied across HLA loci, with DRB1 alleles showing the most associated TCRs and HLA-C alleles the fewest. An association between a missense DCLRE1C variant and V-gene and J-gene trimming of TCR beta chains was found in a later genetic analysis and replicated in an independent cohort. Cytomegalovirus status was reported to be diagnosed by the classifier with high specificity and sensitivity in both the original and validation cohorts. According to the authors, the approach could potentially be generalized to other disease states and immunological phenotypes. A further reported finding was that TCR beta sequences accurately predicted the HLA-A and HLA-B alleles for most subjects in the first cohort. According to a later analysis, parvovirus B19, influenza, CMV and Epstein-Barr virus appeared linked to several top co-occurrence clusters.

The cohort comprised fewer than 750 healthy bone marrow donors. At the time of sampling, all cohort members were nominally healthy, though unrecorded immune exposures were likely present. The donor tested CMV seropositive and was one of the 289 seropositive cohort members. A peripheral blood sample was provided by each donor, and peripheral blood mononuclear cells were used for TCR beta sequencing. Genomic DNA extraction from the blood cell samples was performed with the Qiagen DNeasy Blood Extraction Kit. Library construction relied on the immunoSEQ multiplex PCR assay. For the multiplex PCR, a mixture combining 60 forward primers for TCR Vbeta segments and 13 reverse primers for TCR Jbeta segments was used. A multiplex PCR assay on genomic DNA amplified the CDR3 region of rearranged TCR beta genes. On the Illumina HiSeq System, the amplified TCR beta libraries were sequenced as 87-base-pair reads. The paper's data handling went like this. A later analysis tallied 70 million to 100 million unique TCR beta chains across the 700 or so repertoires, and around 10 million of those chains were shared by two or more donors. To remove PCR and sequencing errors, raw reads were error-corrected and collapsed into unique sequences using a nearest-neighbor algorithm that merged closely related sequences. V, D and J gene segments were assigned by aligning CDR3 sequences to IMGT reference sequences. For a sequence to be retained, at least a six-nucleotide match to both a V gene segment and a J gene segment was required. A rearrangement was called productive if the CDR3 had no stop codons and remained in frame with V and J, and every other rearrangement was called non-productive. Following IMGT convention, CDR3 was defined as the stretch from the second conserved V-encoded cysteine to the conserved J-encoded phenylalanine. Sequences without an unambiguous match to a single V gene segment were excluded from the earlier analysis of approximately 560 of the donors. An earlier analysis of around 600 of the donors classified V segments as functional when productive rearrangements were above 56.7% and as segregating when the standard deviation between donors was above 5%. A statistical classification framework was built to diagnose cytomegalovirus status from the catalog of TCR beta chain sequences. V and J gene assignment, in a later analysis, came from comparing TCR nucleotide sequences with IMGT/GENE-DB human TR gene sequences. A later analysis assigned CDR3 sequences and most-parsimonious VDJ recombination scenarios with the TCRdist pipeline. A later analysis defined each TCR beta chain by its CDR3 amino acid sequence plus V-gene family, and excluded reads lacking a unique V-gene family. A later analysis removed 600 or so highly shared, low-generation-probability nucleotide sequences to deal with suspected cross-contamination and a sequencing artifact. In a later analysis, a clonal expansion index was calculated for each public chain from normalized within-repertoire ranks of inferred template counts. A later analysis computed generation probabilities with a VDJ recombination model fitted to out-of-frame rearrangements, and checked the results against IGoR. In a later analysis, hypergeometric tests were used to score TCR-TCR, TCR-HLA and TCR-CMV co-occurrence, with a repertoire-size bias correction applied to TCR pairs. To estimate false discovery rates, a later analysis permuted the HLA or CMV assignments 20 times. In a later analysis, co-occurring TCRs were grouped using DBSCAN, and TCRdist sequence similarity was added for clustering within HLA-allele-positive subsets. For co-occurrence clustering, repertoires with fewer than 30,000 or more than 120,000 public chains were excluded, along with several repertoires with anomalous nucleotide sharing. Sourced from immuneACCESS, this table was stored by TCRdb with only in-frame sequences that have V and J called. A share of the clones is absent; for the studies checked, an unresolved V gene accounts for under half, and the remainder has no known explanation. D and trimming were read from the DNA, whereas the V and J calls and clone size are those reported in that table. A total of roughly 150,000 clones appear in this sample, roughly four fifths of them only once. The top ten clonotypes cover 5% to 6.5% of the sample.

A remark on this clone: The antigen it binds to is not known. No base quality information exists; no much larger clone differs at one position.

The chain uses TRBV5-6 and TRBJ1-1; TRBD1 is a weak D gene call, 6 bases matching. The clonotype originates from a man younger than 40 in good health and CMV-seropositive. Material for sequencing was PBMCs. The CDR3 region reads CASSSRGYTEAFF. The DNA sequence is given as TGTGCCAGCAGCTCAAGGGGGTACACTGAAGCTTTCTTT.